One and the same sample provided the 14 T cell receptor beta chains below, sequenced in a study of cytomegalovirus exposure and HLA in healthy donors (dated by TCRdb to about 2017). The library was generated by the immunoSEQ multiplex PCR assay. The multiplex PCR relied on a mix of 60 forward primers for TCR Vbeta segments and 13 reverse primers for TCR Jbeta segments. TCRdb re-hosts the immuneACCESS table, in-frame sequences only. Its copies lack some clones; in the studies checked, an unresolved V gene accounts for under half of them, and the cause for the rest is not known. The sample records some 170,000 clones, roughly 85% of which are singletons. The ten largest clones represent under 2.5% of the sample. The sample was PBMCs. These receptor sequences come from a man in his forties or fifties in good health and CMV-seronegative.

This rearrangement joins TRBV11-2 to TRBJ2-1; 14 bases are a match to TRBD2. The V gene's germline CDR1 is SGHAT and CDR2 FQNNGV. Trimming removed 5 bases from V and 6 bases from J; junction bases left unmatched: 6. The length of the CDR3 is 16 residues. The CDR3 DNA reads TGTGCCAGCAGCCCTGGGACTAGCGGGAGCAGCAATGAGCAGTTCTTC. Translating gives CASSPGTSGSSNEQFF.

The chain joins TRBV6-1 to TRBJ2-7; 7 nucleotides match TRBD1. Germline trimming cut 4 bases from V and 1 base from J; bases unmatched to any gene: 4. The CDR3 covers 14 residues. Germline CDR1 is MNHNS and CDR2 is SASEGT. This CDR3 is CASSGRDSSYEQYF. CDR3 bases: TGTGCCAGCAGTGGCCGGGACAGTTCCTACGAGCAGTACTTC.

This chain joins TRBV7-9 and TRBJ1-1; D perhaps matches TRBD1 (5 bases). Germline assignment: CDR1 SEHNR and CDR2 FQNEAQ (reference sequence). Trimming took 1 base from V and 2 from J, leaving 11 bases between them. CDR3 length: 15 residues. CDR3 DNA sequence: TGTGCCAGCAGCTTAGTGCAGGGCCGTAACACTGAAGCTTTCTTT. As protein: CASSLVQGRNTEAFF. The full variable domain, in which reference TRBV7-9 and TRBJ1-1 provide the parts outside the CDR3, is DTGVSQNPRHKITKRGQNVTFRCDPISEHNRLYWYRQTLGQGPEFLTYFQNEAQLEKSRLLSDRFSAERPKGSFSTLEIQRTEQGDSAMYLCASSLVQGRNTEAFFGQGTRLTVV.

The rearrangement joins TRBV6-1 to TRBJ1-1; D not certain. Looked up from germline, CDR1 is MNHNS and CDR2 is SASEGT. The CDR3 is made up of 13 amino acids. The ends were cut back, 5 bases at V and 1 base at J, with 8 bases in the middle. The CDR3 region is CASSRGRNTEAFF. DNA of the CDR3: TGTGCCAGCAGTCGAGGGAGGAACACTGAAGCTTTCTTT.

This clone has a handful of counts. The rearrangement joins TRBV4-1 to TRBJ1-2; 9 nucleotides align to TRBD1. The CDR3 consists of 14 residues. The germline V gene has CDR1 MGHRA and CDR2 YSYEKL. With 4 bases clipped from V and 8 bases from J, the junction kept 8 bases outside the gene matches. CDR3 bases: TGCGCCAGCAGCCCGGGACAGGGAGTAGAGGGCTACACCTTC. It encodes CASSPGQGVEGYTF.

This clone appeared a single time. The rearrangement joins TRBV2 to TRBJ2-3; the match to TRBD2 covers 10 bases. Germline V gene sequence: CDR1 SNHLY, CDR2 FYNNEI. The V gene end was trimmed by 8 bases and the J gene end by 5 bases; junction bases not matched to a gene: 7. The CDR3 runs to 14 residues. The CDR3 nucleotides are TGTGCCAGCGGGCTAGCGGGAGAATTAGATACGCAGTATTTT. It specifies CASGLAGELDTQYF. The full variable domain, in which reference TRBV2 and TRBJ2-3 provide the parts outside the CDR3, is EPEVTQTPSHQVTQMGQEVILRCVPISNHLYFYWYRQILGQKVEFLVSFYNNEISEKSEIFDDQFSVERPDGSNFTLKIRSTKLEDSAMYFCASGLAGELDTQYFGPGTRLTVL.

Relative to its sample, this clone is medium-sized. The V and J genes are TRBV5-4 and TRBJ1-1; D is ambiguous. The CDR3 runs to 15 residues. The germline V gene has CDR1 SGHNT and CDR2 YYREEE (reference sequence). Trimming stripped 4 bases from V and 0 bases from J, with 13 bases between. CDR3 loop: CASSQDLGMNTEAFF. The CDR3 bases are TGTGCCAGCAGCCAGGACTTGGGGATGAACACTGAAGCTTTCTTT.

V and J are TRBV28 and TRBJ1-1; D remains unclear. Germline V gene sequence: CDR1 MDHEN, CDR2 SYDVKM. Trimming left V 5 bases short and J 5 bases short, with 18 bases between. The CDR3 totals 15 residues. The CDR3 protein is CASSVRSGVRTEAFF. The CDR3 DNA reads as TGTGCCAGCAGTGTACGTTCAGGCGTCCGAACTGAAGCTTTCTTT. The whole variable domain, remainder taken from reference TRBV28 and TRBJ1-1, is DVKVTQSSRYLVKRTGEKVFLECVQDMDHENMFWYRQDPGLGLRLIYFSYDVKMKEKGDIPEGYSVSREKKERFSLILESASTNQTSMYLCASSVRSGVRTEAFFGQGTRLTVV.

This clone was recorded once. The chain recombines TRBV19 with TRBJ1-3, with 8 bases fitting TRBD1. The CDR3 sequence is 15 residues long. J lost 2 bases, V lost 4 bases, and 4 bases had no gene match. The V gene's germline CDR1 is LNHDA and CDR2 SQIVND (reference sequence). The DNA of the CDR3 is TGTGCCAGTAGTACACGACAGGGGCCTGGAAACACCATATATTTT. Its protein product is CASSTRQGPGNTIYF.

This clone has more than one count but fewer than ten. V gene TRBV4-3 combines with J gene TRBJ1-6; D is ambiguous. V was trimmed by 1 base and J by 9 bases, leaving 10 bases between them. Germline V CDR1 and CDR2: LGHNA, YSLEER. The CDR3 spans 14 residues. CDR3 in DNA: TGCGCCAGCAGCCAAGCCCGAAGTAGTTCACCCCTCCACTTT. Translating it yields CASSQARSSSPLHF.

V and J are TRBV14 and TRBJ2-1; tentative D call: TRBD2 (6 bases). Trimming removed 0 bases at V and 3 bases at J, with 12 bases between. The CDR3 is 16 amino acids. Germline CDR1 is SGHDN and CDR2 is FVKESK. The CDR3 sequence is CASSQDPGLRYNEQFF. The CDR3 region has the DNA TGTGCCAGCAGCCAAGATCCGGGACTCCGCTACAATGAGCAGTTCTTC.

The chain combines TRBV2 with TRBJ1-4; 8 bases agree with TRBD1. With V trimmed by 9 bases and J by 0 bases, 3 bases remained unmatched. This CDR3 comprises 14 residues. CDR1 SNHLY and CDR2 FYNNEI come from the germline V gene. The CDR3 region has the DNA TGTGCCAGAGGACAGGGATCAACTAATGAAAAACTGTTTTTT. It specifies CARGQGSTNEKLFF.

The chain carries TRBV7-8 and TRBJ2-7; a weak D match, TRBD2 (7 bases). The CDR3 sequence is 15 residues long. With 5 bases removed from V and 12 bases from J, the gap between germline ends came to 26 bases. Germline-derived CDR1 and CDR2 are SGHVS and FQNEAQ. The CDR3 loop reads CASSPSGAGVPGRYF. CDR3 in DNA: TGTGCCAGCAGCCCCAGCGGGGCAGGGGTTCCGGGGAGGTACTTC.

CDR3 nucleotides: TGTGCCAGCAGCACCGGCGGGGGGTACGAGCAGTACTTC. This gives the protein CASSTGGGYEQYF. The chain recombines TRBV5-5 with TRBJ2-7; 8 positions match TRBD2. Trimming took 4 bases from V and 4 from J; bases not matched to a gene: 4. CDR1 SGHKS and CDR2 YYEKEE come from the germline V gene (reference sequence). The CDR3 loop spans 13 amino acids.